These T cell receptor beta chains were read from a single sample in a study of cytomegalovirus exposure and HLA in healthy donors. The method was immunoSEQ multiplex PCR; TCRdb's version includes in-frame clones alone and lacks a portion of them. The data show about 98,000 clones, about three quarters seen once. Sequencing used PBMCs. The receptors derive from a human donor in good health. Both conserved end residues are part of each CDR3.

J,V,CDR3
TRBJ2-1,TRBV5-1,CASSAGTAYNEQFF
TRBJ2-2,TRBV19,CASQPTGGAGTGELFF
TRBJ1-5,TRBV7-9,CASSLVGVGNQPQHF
TRBJ1-2,TRBV19,CASSTPGAYGYTF
TRBJ2-7,TRBV7-6,CASSPSTGWAEQYF
TRBJ2-3,TRBV5-1,CASSFQAGAPDTQYF
TRBJ2-2,TRBV11-3,CASSLGLGRGGTGELFF
TRBJ1-5,TRBV2,CASSRTRNQPQHF
TRBJ1-1,TRBV4-1,CASSPRGQGWGTEAFF
TRBJ2-2,TRBV11-2,CASSSTRRTGELFF
TRBJ2-7,TRBV27,CASSPTIYEQYF
TRBJ2-2,TRBV19,CASSTLDRGFPNTGELFF
TRBJ1-5,TRBV5-5,CASSLVGDSNQPQHF
TRBJ2-4,TRBV19,CASADRQYKNIQYF
TRBJ2-7,TRBV11-2,CASSHGSYEQYF
TRBJ2-2,TRBV4-3,CASSQTSGYTGELFF
TRBJ1-1,TRBV2,CASSATGIGTEAFF
TRBJ2-5,TRBV5-4,CASSLSGGAQETQYF
TRBJ1-3,TRBV7-6,CASSLAYEDWASGNTIYF
TRBJ1-1,TRBV6-6,CASSYGRELNTEAFF
TRBJ2-7,TRBV7-9,CASSPSQGSSYEQYF
TRBJ2-7,TRBV7-6,CASSTAIGYEQYF